This entry features one T cell receptor beta chain sequence. What it binds is not known. This specimen belongs to a study of cytomegalovirus exposure and HLA in healthy donors. The CDR3 is 13 residues long. V gave up 6 bases and J gave up 3 bases; unmatched junction bases: 3. CDR1 MNHNS and CDR2 SASEGT come from the germline V gene. General study findings and limits: A later analysis found common viral pathogens apparently linked to several of the most significant clusters. Most TCRs appeared rarely, but some public TCRs recurred in many donors.

Donors counted as nominally healthy when sampled, yet unrecorded immune exposures were likely. PCR used 60 Vbeta primers and 13 Jbeta primers. Original data processing: An analysis that came later counted 80 million or so unique TCR beta chains, around 10 million shared. Using immunoSEQ multiplex PCR, the repertoire was profiled, and TCRdb retains in-frame clones only, with some absent. Clone size and V and J calls were adopted from that table, with D and trimming inferred from the DNA. Here the sample spans about 110,000 clones, around two thirds being singletons. The sample taken for sequencing was PBMCs. The receptor was isolated from a woman aged 40 to 49 in good health and CMV-seropositive. The chain has TRBV6-1 and TRBJ2-5; 8 nucleotides agree with TRBD1. CDR3 loop: CASRTTGEETQYF. The CDR3 DNA is TGTGCCAGCAGGACGACAGGGGAAGAGACCCAGTACTTC.